This TCR beta chain appears in the sequencing data of a study of cytomegalovirus exposure and HLA in healthy donors. V lost 5 bases and J lost 4; bases outside the gene matches: 14. The length of the CDR3 is 18 residues. Per the germline V gene, CDR1 is MDHEN and CDR2 is SYDVKM. In the case of this clone: Its antigen is unknown.

Notes on the study in general: As was reported, the HLA-A and HLA-B alleles of most subjects were accurately predicted from TCR beta sequences.

Vbeta (60) and Jbeta (13) primers were used in the PCR. Assay: immunoSEQ multiplex PCR; the TCRdb copy retains only in-frame clones and omits some. The sample holds 150,000 or so clones, around 77% seen once. The chain uses TRBV28 and TRBJ2-2; 9 nucleotides match TRBD2. Specimen: PBMCs. The source is a young woman in good health and CMV-seronegative. CDR3 in DNA: TGTGCCAGCAGTCCAACTTCAGGGACTAGCCGGAGCACCGGGGAGCTGTTTTTT. This codes for CASSPTSGTSRSTGELFF.